This TCR beta chain came from a study of blood T cells in healthy people across ages. Through a sample-barcoded 5' primer and a J-beta primer mix, a second PCR was run for roughly 7 to 12 cycles. Each CDR3 protein gets one entry after TCRdb re-called the 5' RACE reads with MiXCR. The sample shows about 800,000 distinct CDR3 sequences, 20% to 25% of them seen only once. Per-sample PBMC isolation yielded at least 6.5 million cells. With regard to this clonotype: Its specificity is not known.

There are 15 residues in the CDR3. Per the germline V gene, CDR1 is SGHAT and CDR2 is FQNNGV. The V segment lost 5 bases and the J segment 5 bases; nucleotides outside the gene matches: 6. Study-level points and caveats: Unknown donor CMV status possibly confounded expanded clonotype changes.

A further study also used this sample, focusing on T cells of mothers and their children.

The chain is built from TRBV11-2 and TRBJ2-5; 12 bases align to TRBD2. The TCR was taken from a boy between 10 and 17 years old in good health. Specimen: blood. The CDR3 reads CASSRRLAGVETQYF. Here the CDR3 DNA reads TGTGCCAGCAGCCGTAGACTAGCGGGAGTGGAGACCCAGTACTTC.